The 28 T cell receptor beta chains in this list originate from one sample, sequenced in a study of T-cell memory formation after mild COVID-19 (dated by TCRdb to the early 2020s). The method was 5' RACE. Sequenced using an Illumina NovaSeq 6000. TCRdb passed the public sequencing reads through fastp at Q25 and MiXCR, retaining productive beta sequences. Rows with one shared CDR3 protein collapse into an entry with the most common genes and DNA. The sample data list 400,000 or so distinct CDR3 sequences, and around 21% of these were observed just once. The top ten clonotypes cover roughly an eighth of the sample. Sequencing used PBMCs or a T cell subset sorted from them (not recorded which). The source is an adult woman who had mild COVID-19 (a few samples of this study predate the infection). The sample titles of this study are shuffled in the database, so cell type and time point are left out; the donor was told from shared clones.

This chain connects TRBV5-4 to TRBJ2-5; TRBD1 might be the D (5 bases). CDR1 is SGHNT, CDR2 YYREEE, per germline (reference sequence). This CDR3 has 15 amino acids. Trimming cost V 4 bases and J 2 bases, with 15 bases left between them. This chain's CDR3 is CASSQPGQEQETQYF. Written as DNA, the CDR3 is TGTGCCAGCAGCCAGCCAGGGCAGGAACAAGAGACCCAGTACTTC.

V is TRBV20-1 and J is TRBJ1-5; 7 bases map to TRBD1. The J segment lost 0 bases and the V segment lost 5 bases, leaving 10 bases of the junction unmatched. This CDR3 is 16 amino acids long. Germline V gives CDR1 DFQATT, CDR2 SNEGSKA (reference sequence). CDR3: CSAYAGTVNSNQPQHF. The CDR3 DNA follows: TGCAGTGCTTACGCTGGGACAGTCAATAGCAATCAGCCCCAGCATTTT.

This clonotype was picked up a small number of times. The V call is TRBV3-1, the J call TRBJ1-5; 12 bases fit TRBD1. In germline, CDR1 is LGHDT, CDR2 YNNKEL (reference sequence). The length of the CDR3 is 18 residues. Trimming cost V 0 bases and J 7 bases; bases outside gene matches: 10. CDR3 DNA sequence: TGTGCCAGCAGCCAAGATTCCGCGGGACAGGGGGCTGGACAGCCCCAGCATTTT. Translating it yields CASSQDSAGQGAGQPQHF.

This clonotype was seen more than once but under ten times. J is TRBJ1-2 and V is TRBV11-2, with 7 bases aligning to TRBD1. CDR1 and CDR2 (germline): SGHAT, FQNNGV. The CDR3 consists of 13 residues. V shed 4 bases and J 7 bases; nucleotides not matched to a gene: 6. CDR3: CASSYEGARGYTF. DNA of the CDR3: TGTGCCAGCAGCTACGAGGGGGCGCGTGGCTACACCTTC.

There are a few counts of this clonotype. Written as DNA, the CDR3 is TGCAGTGCTGGACAGGATCTTTACAATGAGCAGTTCTTC. Residues: CSAGQDLYNEQFF. This sequence joins TRBV20-1 and TRBJ2-1; TRBD1 matches 7 bases. Germline CDR1 reads DFQATT; CDR2 reads SNEGSKA (reference sequence). This CDR3 is built from 13 residues. V dropped 5 bases and J dropped 4; count of bases not matched to a gene: 5.

Only one count was recorded for this clonotype. The chain links TRBV4-3 to TRBJ2-5; 13 nucleotides align to TRBD2. This CDR3 comprises 18 residues. V lost 0 bases and J lost 5; bases outside the gene matches: 9. CDR1 LGHNA and CDR2 YSLEER come from the germline V gene. CDR3 sequence reads: CASSQDWGGLAGAETQYF. The DNA of the CDR3 is TGCGCCAGCAGCCAAGATTGGGGCGGACTAGCGGGAGCGGAGACCCAGTACTTC.

The rearrangement joins TRBV3-1 to TRBJ1-2; D call uncertain. Trimming left V 0 bases short and J 4 bases short, with 6 bases between. The CDR3 totals 13 residues. CDR1 LGHDT and CDR2 YNNKEL come from the germline V gene (reference sequence). The CDR3 protein is CASSQEVPYGYTF. The DNA for the CDR3 is TGTGCCAGCAGCCAAGAGGTCCCCTATGGCTACACCTTC.

The chain recombines TRBV7-3 with TRBJ2-1, with 11 nucleotides matching TRBD2. CDR1 SGHTA and CDR2 FQGTGA come from the germline V gene. There are 15 residues in the CDR3. J was trimmed by 7 bases and V by 5 bases; bases with no gene match: 7. CDR3 sequence: CASSELAGDRNEQFF. The CDR3, as DNA: TGTGCCAGCAGCGAACTAGCGGGAGATCGAAATGAGCAGTTCTTC.

The chain is built from TRBV12-3 or TRBV12-4 and TRBJ1-1; D remains ambiguous. The CDR3 extends over 15 amino acids. The V end was cut by 0 bases, the J end by 8 bases, with 16 bases between. The CDR3 nucleotides are TGTGCCAGCAGTTTAGCCCGAGGTGGGAGAGCCGAAGCTTTCTTT. This gives the protein CASSLARGGRAEAFF.

This clonotype was recorded only once. The chain has TRBV7-7 and TRBJ2-2, with D perhaps TRBD2 (6 bases). This CDR3 is 17 amino acids long. Germline V gives CDR1 SSHAT, CDR2 FNYEAQ (reference sequence). V gave up 1 base and J gave up 3 bases, with 15 bases separating them. The CDR3 DNA is TGTGCCAGCAGCTTAGGAATTGGAGGGTCGGACACCGGGGAGCTGTTTTTT. Its translation is CASSLGIGGSDTGELFF. Together with reference TRBV7-7 and TRBJ2-2, the CDR3 gives the full variable domain: GAGVSQSPRYKVTKRGQDVTLRCDPISSHATLYWYQQALGQGPEFLTYFNYEAQPDKSGLPSDRFSAERPEGSISTLTIQRTEQRDSAMYRCASSLGIGGSDTGELFFGEGSRLTVL.

The chain combines TRBV7-6 with TRBJ2-7; 9 positions match TRBD2. The CDR3 has 16 amino acids. The V segment lost 8 bases and the J segment 5 bases; nucleotides outside the gene matches: 16. Germline V lookup: CDR1 SGHVS, CDR2 FNYEAQ. The CDR3 DNA reads TGTGCCAGCGGGGGGACCGATGTTGTAGCGGGAGACGAGCAGTACTTC. Its translation is CASGGTDVVAGDEQYF.

This clonotype appeared a few times. This chain connects TRBV7-3 to TRBJ2-3; 12 positions agree with TRBD2. Trimming removed 6 bases from V and 6 bases from J; junction bases left unmatched: 7. The germline CDR1 and CDR2 sequences are SGHTA and FQGTGA. The CDR3 contains 15 residues. The CDR3 DNA reads as TGTGCCAGCAGTGTCCTAGCGGGGGGGCAGGATACGCAGTATTTT. Translation: CASSVLAGGQDTQYF.

The genes are TRBV18 and TRBJ2-5, with a tentative D call TRBD1 (6 bases). V was trimmed by 1 base and J by 5 bases, leaving 11 bases between them. The CDR3 sequence is 14 residues long. Per the germline V gene, CDR1 is KGHSH and CDR2 is LQKENI. The CDR3 bases are TGTGCCAGCTCACCACTCAGGGGATCGGAGACCCAGTACTTC. Translated, it gives CASSPLRGSETQYF.

The chain links TRBV28 to TRBJ1-1; 10 nucleotides line up with TRBD1. J was trimmed by 11 bases and V by 8 bases; bases with no gene match: 14. CDR3 length equals 14 residues. Germline values: CDR1 MDHEN, CDR2 SYDVKM. In DNA, the CDR3 is TGTGCCAGCTTTGACAGGGGGCTCTTTGAAGAGGCTTTCTTT. The encoded protein is CASFDRGLFEEAFF.

This sequence joins TRBV7-8 and TRBJ1-1, with D tentatively TRBD1 (5 bases). Germline CDR1 reads SGHVS; CDR2 reads FQNEAQ. Trimming removed 3 bases at V and 5 bases at J, with 13 bases between. The CDR3 runs 14 residues. CDR3 bases: TGTGCCAGCAGCTTTTCCGGGGGAAGGACTGAAGCTTTCTTT. Translating it yields CASSFSGGRTEAFF.

This clonotype was detected only a few times. V and J are TRBV15 and TRBJ2-5; TRBD2 is a possible D gene (5 bases). Germline CDR1 reads LNHNV; CDR2 reads YYDKDF (reference sequence). CDR3 length equals 13 residues. Trimming left V 6 bases short and J 2 bases short, with 10 bases between. CDR3 DNA sequence: TGTGCCACCAGGTTCCGGGGACAAGAGACCCAGTACTTC. It translates to CATRFRGQETQYF.

The chain is built from TRBV11-2 and TRBJ1-1; TRBD1 matches at 8 bases. Germline V CDR1 and CDR2: SGHAT, FQNNGV. Trimming cost V 0 bases and J 0 bases; bases outside gene matches: 9. The CDR3 runs to 18 residues. Written as DNA, the CDR3 is TGTGCCAGCAGCTTAGACGGGTGGACAGGGCCCATGAACACTGAAGCTTTCTTT. Its translation: CASSLDGWTGPMNTEAFF.

The chain employs TRBV6-1 and TRBJ2-3; the D gene is possibly TRBD2 (5 bases). The CDR3 sequence is 12 residues long. V was shortened by 6 bases and J by 3 bases, with 7 bases between the two germline ends. The germline V gene encodes CDR1 MNHNS and CDR2 SASEGT. CDR3 sequence reads: CASRGATDTQYF. DNA for the CDR3: TGTGCCAGCAGGGGAGCTACAGATACGCAGTATTTT.

The sample holds many counts of this clonotype. This chain connects TRBV20-1 to TRBJ1-2, with D hard to call. This CDR3 is built from 16 residues. Trimming left V 0 bases short and J 5 bases short, with 19 bases between. The germline CDR1 and CDR2 sequences are DFQATT and SNEGSKA (reference sequence). Here the CDR3 DNA reads TGCAGTGCTAGAGATCGTACCACTGGGAGTCTTTATGGCTACACCTTC. It yields the protein CSARDRTTGSLYGYTF.

The chain couples TRBV6-5 to TRBJ2-1; 7 positions match TRBD2. The junction had 5 bases not matched to a gene; V was cut back by 2 bases and J by 7 bases. Germline V gives CDR1 MNHEY, CDR2 SVGAGI. The CDR3 runs 14 residues. CDR3 bases: TGTGCCAGCAGTTACGGGGGGAGGGGAAATGAGCAGTTCTTC. Its translation: CASSYGGRGNEQFF.

This clonotype was picked up a small number of times. The chain joins TRBV19 to TRBJ2-2; D gene unclear. This CDR3 is 11 amino acids long. CDR1 is LNHDA and CDR2 is SQIVND in the germline V gene (reference sequence). V was clipped by 7 bases and J by 6 bases, with 6 bases between them. The chain's CDR3 is CASNLPGELFF. As DNA, the CDR3 is TGTGCCAGTAATCTGCCCGGGGAGCTGTTTTTT.

This clonotype was counted between two and nine times. V and J are TRBV5-6 and TRBJ2-5, with D perhaps matching TRBD2 (5 bases). V shed 5 bases and J shed 0 bases, with 26 bases lying between them. From germline, CDR1 is SGHDT and CDR2 YYEEEE. This CDR3 is built from 19 residues. The CDR3 protein is CASRPMNPGLMMYQETQYF. The DNA of the CDR3 is TGTGCCAGCAGGCCTATGAACCCTGGACTGATGATGTACCAAGAGACCCAGTACTTC.

This clonotype was seen many times. The chain has TRBV12-3 or TRBV12-4 and TRBJ2-3; either TRBD1 or TRBD2 may supply D (6 bases each). With 1 base removed from V and 6 bases from J, the gap between germline ends came to 11 bases. CDR3 length equals 14 residues. The CDR3: CASSLGGAPDTQYF. The CDR3 DNA sequence: TGTGCCAGCAGTTTAGGGGGGGCTCCCGATACGCAGTATTTT.

V and J are TRBV6-4 and TRBJ2-3; a possible D gene is TRBD2 (5 bases). V was pared by 0 bases and J by 6 bases, with 13 bases between. Germline CDR1 MRHNA, CDR2 SNTAGT. CDR3 length: 15 residues. CDR3 residues: CASSDSVRGYDTQYF. The CDR3 DNA is TGTGCCAGCAGTGACTCGGTTCGGGGATATGATACGCAGTATTTT.

V and J are TRBV30 and TRBJ2-1; D not certain. Germline V gives CDR1 GTSNPN, CDR2 SVGIG (reference sequence). V shed 3 bases and J shed 0 bases, with 9 bases lying between them. The CDR3 has 14 amino acids. In DNA, the CDR3 is TGTGCCTGGAGCCACAGAAGCTCCTACAATGAGCAGTTCTTC. Protein sequence: CAWSHRSSYNEQFF.

The V gene is TRBV6-6, the J gene TRBJ1-5; a weak D match, TRBD1 (5 bases). The CDR3 covers 13 residues. Germline V gene lookup returns CDR1 MNHNY and CDR2 SVGAGI (reference sequence). V lost 6 bases, J lost 4 bases, and 10 bases lay in between. The CDR3 DNA reads TGTGCCAGCAGCTACAGGAATAATCAGCCCCAGCATTTT. Encoded protein: CASSYRNNQPQHF.

The chain carries TRBV5-4 and TRBJ2-7; 10 nucleotides agree with TRBD2. In germline, CDR1 is SGHNT, CDR2 YYREEE (reference sequence). The V segment lost 1 base and the J segment 3 bases; nucleotides outside the gene matches: 7. This CDR3 contains 16 residues. This chain's CDR3 is CASSLSLAGALYEQYF. The CDR3 bases are TGTGCCAGCAGCTTGTCTCTAGCGGGGGCCCTCTACGAGCAGTACTTC.

Only a few counts were recorded for this clonotype. V gene TRBV20-1 combines with J gene TRBJ1-1; no clear D gene. This CDR3 spans 13 amino acids. Trimming stripped 2 bases from V and 0 bases from J, with 7 bases between. Germline V gene sequence: CDR1 DFQATT, CDR2 SNEGSKA (reference sequence). The CDR3 DNA reads TGCAGTGCTAGATTCCCGATGAACACTGAAGCTTTCTTT. This gives the protein CSARFPMNTEAFF.